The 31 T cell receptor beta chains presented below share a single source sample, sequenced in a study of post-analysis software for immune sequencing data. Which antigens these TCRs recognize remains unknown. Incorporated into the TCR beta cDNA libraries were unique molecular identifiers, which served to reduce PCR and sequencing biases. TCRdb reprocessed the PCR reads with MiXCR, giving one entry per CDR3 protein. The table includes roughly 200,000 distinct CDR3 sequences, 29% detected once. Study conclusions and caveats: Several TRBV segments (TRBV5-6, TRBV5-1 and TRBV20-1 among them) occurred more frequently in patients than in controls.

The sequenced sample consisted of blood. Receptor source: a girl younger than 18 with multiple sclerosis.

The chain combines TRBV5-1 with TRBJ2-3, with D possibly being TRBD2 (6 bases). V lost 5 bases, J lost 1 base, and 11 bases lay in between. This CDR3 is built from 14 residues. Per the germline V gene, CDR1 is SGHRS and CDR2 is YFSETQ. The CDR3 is CASRGGARTDTQYF. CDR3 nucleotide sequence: TGCGCCAGCAGAGGCGGGGCCCGCACAGATACGCAGTATTTT.

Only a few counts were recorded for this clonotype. The CDR3 protein is CATSATGGQDTQYF. CDR3 coding DNA: TGTGCCACCAGTGCCACAGGGGGCCAAGATACGCAGTATTTT. This chain joins TRBV24-1 and TRBJ2-3; 9 bases map to TRBD1. The V and J ends lost 5 bases and 5 bases, in that order; junction bases with no gene match: 4. Germline V gene lookup returns CDR1 KGHDR and CDR2 SFDVKD. This CDR3 is 14 amino acids long.

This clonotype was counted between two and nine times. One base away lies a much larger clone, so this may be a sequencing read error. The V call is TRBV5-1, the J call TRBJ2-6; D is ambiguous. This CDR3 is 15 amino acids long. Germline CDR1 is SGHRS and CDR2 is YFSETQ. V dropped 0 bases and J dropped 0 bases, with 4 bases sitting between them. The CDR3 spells CASSLDSSGANVLTF. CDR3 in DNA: TGCGCCAGCAGCTTGGACAGCTCTGGGGCCAACGTCCTGACTTTC.

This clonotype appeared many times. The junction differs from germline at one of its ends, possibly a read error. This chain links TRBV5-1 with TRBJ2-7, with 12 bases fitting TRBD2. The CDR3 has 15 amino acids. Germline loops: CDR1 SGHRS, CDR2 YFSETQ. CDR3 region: CASSRTSGTTYGQYF. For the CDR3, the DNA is TGCGCCAGCAGCCGGACTAGCGGGACTACCTACGGGCAGTACTTC.

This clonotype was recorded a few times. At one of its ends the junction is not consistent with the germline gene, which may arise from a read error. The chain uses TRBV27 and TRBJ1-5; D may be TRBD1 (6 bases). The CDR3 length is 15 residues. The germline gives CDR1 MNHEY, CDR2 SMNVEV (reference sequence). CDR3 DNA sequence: TGTGCCAGCAGACGTCAGGGGCTTCTCGATCAGCCCCGGCATTTT. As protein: CASRRQGLLDQPRHF.

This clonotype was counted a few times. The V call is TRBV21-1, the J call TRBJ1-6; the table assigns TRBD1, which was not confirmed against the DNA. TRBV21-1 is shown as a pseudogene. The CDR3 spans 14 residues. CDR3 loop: CASRRQGRNSPLHF. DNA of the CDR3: TGTGCCAGCAGGAGACAGGGGAGGAATTCACCCCTCCACTTT.

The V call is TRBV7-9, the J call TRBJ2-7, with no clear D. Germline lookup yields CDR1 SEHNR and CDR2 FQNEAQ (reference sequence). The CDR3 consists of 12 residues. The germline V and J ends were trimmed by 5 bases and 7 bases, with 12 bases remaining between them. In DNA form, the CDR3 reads TGTGCCAGCAGCCAACCTCAGAGGGAGCAGTACTTC. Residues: CASSQPQREQYF.

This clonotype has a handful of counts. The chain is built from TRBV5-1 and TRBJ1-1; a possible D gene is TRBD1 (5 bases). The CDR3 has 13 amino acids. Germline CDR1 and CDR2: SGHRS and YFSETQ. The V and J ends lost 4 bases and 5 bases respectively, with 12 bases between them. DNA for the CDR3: TGCGCCAGCAGCACGGGACGGTGGACTGAAGCTTTCTTT. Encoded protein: CASSTGRWTEAFF.

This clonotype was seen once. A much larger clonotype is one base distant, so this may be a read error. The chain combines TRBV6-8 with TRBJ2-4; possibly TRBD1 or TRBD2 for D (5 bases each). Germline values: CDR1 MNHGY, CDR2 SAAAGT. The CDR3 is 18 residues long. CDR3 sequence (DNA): TGTGTCAGCAGCCCCCGACTATCGTGCAGGGAAGGCAAAAACATTCAGTACTTC. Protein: CVSSPRLSCREGKNIQYF.

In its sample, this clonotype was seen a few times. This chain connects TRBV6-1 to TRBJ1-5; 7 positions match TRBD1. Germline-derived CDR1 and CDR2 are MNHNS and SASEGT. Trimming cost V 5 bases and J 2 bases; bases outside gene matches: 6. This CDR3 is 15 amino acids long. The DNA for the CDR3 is TGTGCCAGCAGTCCGGACAGGCACGGCAATCAGCCCCAGCATTTT. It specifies CASSPDRHGNQPQHF.

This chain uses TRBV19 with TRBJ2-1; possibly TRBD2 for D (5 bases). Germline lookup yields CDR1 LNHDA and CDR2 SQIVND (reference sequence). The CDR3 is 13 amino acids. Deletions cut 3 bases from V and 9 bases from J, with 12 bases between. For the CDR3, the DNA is TGTGCCAGTAGTATGTTTGGTGAGGGTGAGCAGTTCTTC. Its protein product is CASSMFGEGEQFF.

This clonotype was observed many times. Here the CDR3 DNA reads TGTGCCACCAGCAGAGAATGGGCCAACATTCAGTACTTC. Its translation is CATSREWANIQYF. The chain couples TRBV15 to TRBJ2-4; no clear D gene. V gave up 0 bases and J gave up 7 bases, with 7 bases separating them. This CDR3 has 13 amino acids. Germline-derived CDR1 and CDR2 are LNHNV and YYDKDF (reference sequence).

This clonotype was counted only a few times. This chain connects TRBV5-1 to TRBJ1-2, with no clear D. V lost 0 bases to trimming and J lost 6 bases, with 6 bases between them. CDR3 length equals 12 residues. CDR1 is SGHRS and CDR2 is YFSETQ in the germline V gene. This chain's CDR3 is CASSLAANGYTF. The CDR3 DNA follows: TGCGCCAGCAGCTTGGCCGCCAATGGCTACACCTTC.

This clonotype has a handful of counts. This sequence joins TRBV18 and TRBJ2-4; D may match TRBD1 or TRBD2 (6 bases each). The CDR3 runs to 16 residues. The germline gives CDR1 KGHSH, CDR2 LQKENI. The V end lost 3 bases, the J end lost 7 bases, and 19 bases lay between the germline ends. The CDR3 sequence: CASSPKGGRAVNIQYF. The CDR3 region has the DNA TGTGCCAGCTCACCGAAGGGGGGCAGGGCGGTCAACATTCAGTACTTC.

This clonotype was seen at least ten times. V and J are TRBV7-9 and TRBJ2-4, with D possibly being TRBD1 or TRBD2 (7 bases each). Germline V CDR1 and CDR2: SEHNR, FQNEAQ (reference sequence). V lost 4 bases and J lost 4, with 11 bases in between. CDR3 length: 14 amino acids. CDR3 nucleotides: TGTGCCAGCAGCTATCAGGGGGGGAAAAACATTCAGTACTTC. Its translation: CASSYQGGKNIQYF.

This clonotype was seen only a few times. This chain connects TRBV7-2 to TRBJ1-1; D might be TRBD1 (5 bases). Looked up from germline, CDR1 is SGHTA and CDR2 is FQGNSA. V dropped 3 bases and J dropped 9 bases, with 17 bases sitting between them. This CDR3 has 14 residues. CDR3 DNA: TGTGCCAGCAGCTTCGCAGGGCCGGTCTTTCAAGCTTTCTTT. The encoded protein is CASSFAGPVFQAFF.

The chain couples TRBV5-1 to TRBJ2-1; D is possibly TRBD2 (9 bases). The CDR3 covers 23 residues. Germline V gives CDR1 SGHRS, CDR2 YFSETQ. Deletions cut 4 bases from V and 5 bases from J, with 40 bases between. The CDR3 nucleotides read TGCGCCAGCAGCCCAAAAAGGACAGGGTTAGGAGCGGGAGGCCAATTCCCCAACAATGAGCAGTTCTTC. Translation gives CASSPKRTGLGAGGQFPNNEQFF. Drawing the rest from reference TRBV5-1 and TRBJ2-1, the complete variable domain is KAGVTQTPRYLIKTRGQQVTLSCSPISGHRSVSWYQQTPGQGLQFLFEYFSETQRNKGNFPGRFSGRQFSNSRSEMNVSTLELGDSALYLCASSPKRTGLGAGGQFPNNEQFFGPGTRLTVL.

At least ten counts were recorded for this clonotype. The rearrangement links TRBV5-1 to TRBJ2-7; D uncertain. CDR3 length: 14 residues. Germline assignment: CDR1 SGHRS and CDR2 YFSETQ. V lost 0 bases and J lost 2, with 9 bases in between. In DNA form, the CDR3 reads TGCGCCAGCAGCTTGGGGCCCACCGCCTACGAGCAGTACTTC. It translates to CASSLGPTAYEQYF.

The CDR3: CASSPSLLAWGGELFF. The CDR3 DNA reads TGTGCCAGCAGCCCAAGTTTACTAGCGTGGGGCGGGGAGCTGTTTTTT. The chain employs TRBV2 and TRBJ2-2; TRBD2 matches 7 bases. Unmatched junction bases numbered 14, after V lost 6 bases and J lost 7 bases. This CDR3 has 16 amino acids. Germline assignment: CDR1 SNHLY and CDR2 FYNNEI.

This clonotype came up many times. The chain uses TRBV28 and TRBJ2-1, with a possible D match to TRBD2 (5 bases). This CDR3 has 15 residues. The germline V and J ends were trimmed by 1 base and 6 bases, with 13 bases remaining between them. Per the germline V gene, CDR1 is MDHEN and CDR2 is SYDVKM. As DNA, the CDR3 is TGTGCCAGCAGTTTATTTGGATCCGGAGGCAATGAGCAGTTCTTC. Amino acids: CASSLFGSGGNEQFF. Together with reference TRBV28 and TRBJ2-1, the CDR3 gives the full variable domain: DVKVTQSSRYLVKRTGEKVFLECVQDMDHENMFWYRQDPGLGLRLIYFSYDVKMKEKGDIPEGYSVSREKKERFSLILESASTNQTSMYLCASSLFGSGGNEQFFGPGTRLTVL.

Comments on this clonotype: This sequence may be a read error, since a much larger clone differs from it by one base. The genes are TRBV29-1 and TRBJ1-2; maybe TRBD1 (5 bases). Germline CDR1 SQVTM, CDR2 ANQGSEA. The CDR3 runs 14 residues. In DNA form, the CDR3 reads TGCGGCGTTGAACGTCGGGGGACCTACTATGGCTACACCTTC. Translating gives CGVERRGTYYGYTF.

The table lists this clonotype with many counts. DNA for the CDR3: TGCAGTGCTAGAGATCCAGGAGGGCCTAAAGAGACCCAGTACTTC. This encodes CSARDPGGPKETQYF. The rearrangement links TRBV20-1 to TRBJ2-5; possibly TRBD2 for D (6 bases). The CDR3 sequence is 15 residues long. V was clipped by 0 bases and J by 3 bases, with 14 bases between them. Germline V gene sequence: CDR1 DFQATT, CDR2 SNEGSKA (reference sequence).

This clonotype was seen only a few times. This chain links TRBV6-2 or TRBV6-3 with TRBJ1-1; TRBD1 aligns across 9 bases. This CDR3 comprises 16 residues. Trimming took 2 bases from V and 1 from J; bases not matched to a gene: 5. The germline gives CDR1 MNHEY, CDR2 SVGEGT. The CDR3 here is CASSYPNRGPNTEAFF. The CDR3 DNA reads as TGTGCCAGCAGTTACCCAAACAGGGGGCCGAACACTGAAGCTTTCTTT.

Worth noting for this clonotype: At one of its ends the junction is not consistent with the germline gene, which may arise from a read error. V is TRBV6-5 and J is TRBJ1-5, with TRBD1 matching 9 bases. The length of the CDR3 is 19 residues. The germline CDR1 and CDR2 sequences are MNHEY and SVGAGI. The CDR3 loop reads CASSYSTGQGPDSNQLQHF. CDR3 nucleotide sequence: TGTGCCAGCAGTTACTCGACCGGACAGGGGCCCGATAGCAATCAGCTCCAGCATTTT.

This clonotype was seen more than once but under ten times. The CDR3 nucleotides are TGCGCCAGCAGCTTGGGGGATCTGGGATCCTATAATTCACCCCTCCACTTT. This gives the protein CASSLGDLGSYNSPLHF. The chain uses TRBV5-1 and TRBJ1-6, with D unclear. The V and J ends lost 0 bases and 1 base respectively, with 11 bases between them. The CDR3 is 17 residues long. CDR1 is SGHRS and CDR2 is YFSETQ in the germline V gene.

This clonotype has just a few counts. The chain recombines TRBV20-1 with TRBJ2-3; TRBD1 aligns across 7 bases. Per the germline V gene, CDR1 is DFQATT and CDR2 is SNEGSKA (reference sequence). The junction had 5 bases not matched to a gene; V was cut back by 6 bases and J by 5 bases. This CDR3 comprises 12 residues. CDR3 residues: CSANRGLDTQYF. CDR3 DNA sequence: TGCAGTGCAAACAGGGGATTAGATACGCAGTATTTT.

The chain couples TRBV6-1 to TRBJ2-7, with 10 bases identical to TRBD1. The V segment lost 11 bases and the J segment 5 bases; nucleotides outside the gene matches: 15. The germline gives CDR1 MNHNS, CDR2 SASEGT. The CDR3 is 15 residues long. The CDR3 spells CAALIGQGGNNEQYF. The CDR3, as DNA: TGTGCCGCCTTAATAGGACAGGGGGGAAATAACGAGCAGTACTTC.

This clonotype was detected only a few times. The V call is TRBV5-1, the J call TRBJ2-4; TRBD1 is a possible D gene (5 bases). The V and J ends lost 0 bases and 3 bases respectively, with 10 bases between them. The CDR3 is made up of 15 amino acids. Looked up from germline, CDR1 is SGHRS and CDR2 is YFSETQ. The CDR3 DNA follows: TGCGCCAGCAGCTTGGAAGCAGGGCGCAAAAACATTCAGTACTTC. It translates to CASSLEAGRKNIQYF.

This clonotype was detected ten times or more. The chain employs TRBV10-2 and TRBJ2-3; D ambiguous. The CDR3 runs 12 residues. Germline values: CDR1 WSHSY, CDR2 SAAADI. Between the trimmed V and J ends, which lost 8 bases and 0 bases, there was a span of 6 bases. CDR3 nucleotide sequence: TGCGCCAGCCGCCATAGCACAGATACGCAGTATTTT. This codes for CASRHSTDTQYF.

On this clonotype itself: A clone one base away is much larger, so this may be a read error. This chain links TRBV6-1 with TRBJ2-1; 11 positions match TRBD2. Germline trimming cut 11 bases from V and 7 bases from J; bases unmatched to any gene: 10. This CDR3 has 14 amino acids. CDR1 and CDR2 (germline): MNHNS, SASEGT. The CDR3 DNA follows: TGTGCCTGCATTAGCGGGAGGGGAATGAATGAGCAGTTCTTC. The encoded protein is CACISGRGMNEQFF.

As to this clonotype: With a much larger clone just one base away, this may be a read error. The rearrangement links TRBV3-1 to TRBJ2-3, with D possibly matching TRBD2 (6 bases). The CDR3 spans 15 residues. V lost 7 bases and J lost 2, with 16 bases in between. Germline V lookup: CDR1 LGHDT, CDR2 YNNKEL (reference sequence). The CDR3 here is CASNQRRGITDTQYF. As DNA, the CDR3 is TGTGCCAGCAACCAGCGGAGGGGAATCACAGATACGCAGTATTTT.